The 7 T cell receptor beta chains given below trace back to one sample, sequenced in a study of long-term antiretroviral therapy in people with HIV. An immunoSEQ assay, version v3.0, was performed at survey level. Repertoires were generated with immunoSEQ multiplex PCR, while TCRdb's copy carries only in-frame clones and drops some. The top ten clones hold roughly 3.9% of a sample with more than 35,000 clones, approximately 86% of them seen once. The source was unsorted PBMCs, collected just before starting antiretroviral therapy. Receptors originate from a woman between 18 and 30 years old with HIV.

This clone was counted only a few times. This rearrangement joins TRBV7-9 to TRBJ1-4; 11 positions match TRBD1. Trimming removed 3 bases from V and 4 bases from J; junction bases left unmatched: 4. The CDR3 consists of 16 residues. Germline V CDR1 and CDR2: SEHNR, FQNEAQ (reference sequence). The CDR3 sequence: CASSFGTGGLNEKLFF. The CDR3 region has the DNA TGTGCCAGCAGCTTCGGGACAGGGGGGCTTAATGAAAAACTGTTTTTT. Filled out from reference TRBV7-9 and TRBJ1-4, the complete variable domain reads DTGVSQNPRHKITKRGQNVTFRCDPISEHNRLYWYRQTLGQGPEFLTYFQNEAQLEKSRLLSDRFSAERPKGSFSTLEIQRTEQGDSAMYLCASSFGTGGLNEKLFFGSGTQLSVL.

CDR3 sequence reads: CASSSGQGFSGNTIYF. The CDR3 DNA is TGCGCCAGCAGCTCCGGACAGGGATTCTCTGGAAACACCATATATTTT. This rearrangement joins TRBV5-1 to TRBJ1-3; 8 nucleotides align to TRBD1. The V gene end was trimmed by 3 bases and the J gene end by 0 bases; junction bases not matched to a gene: 5. The CDR3 is 16 amino acids. The germline V gene encodes CDR1 SGHRS and CDR2 YFSETQ.

This chain connects TRBV4-3 to TRBJ2-7; 7 nucleotides line up with TRBD2. CDR1 and CDR2 from the germline V gene are LGHNA and YSLEER. This CDR3 region has 17 residues. The ends lost 0 bases at V and 3 bases at J; junction bases unmatched: 11. In DNA, the CDR3 is TGCGCCAGCAGCCAAGAAAACCCGAGGGAGGGAAGCTACGAGCAGTACTTC. This translates into CASSQENPREGSYEQYF.

The chain carries TRBV11-2 and TRBJ2-7; TRBD1 agrees at 10 bases. Germline values: CDR1 SGHAT, CDR2 FQNNGV. Losses at the gene ends were 1 base for V and 2 bases for J; bases not matched to a gene: 11. The CDR3 runs 18 residues. CDR3 in DNA: TGTGCCAGCAGCTTAGTACGGGTGGGGACAGGGGAGACCTACGAGCAGTACTTC. Encoded protein: CASSLVRVGTGETYEQYF. The whole variable domain, filled in from reference TRBV11-2 and TRBJ2-7, reads EAGVAQSPRYKIIEKRQSVAFWCNPISGHATLYWYQQILGQGPKLLIQFQNNGVVDDSQLPKDRFSAERLKGVDSTLKIQPAKLEDSAVYLCASSLVRVGTGETYEQYFGPGTRLTVT.

The chain couples TRBV6-5 to TRBJ2-7; tentatively, D is TRBD2 (5 bases). Per germline, CDR1 MNHEY and CDR2 SVGAGI. Trimming cost V 2 bases and J 6 bases, with 14 bases left between them. CDR3 length equals 14 residues. CDR3 nucleotide sequence: TGTGCCAGCAGTTACGGAGGTTTCCTTTCCGAGCAGTACTTC. Amino acid sequence: CASSYGGFLSEQYF.

The chain joins TRBV15 to TRBJ2-7; tentatively, D is TRBD1 or TRBD2 (5 bases each). Trimming stripped 2 bases from V and 4 bases from J, with 15 bases between. The length of the CDR3 is 15 residues. The germline V gene has CDR1 LNHNV and CDR2 YYDKDF (reference sequence). The chain's CDR3 is CATSRYSGTTYEQYF. CDR3 nucleotides: TGTGCCACCAGCAGATACTCCGGGACCACATACGAGCAGTACTTC.

The V call is TRBV7-2, the J call TRBJ2-5; D might be TRBD2 (5 bases). V was trimmed by 5 bases and J by 5 bases, leaving 21 bases between them. This CDR3 comprises 16 residues. Germline assignment: CDR1 SGHTA and CDR2 FQGNSA. The DNA of the CDR3 is TGTGCCAGCAGCCGCGAACCGACCCCGACGGGGGAGACCCAGTACTTC. It encodes CASSREPTPTGETQYF.